This entry lists 16 T cell receptor beta chains sequenced from one sample in a study of response to subunit inactivated influenza vaccine. One entry per CDR3 protein results from TCRdb running MiXCR on the RT-PCR reads. The sample holds a few hundred thousand distinct CDR3 sequences; roughly 15% are singletons and the top ten take around 10%. The sample here was PBMCs from blood, taken 11 to 12 days after vaccination. These receptors were collected from a man between 50 and 59 years old who received an inactivated influenza vaccine.

Only a few counts were recorded for this clonotype. The chain joins TRBV4-2 to TRBJ1-4; 7 nucleotides line up with TRBD1. CDR3 length equals 17 residues. The V and J ends lost 1 base and 7 bases, in that order; junction bases with no gene match: 12. The V gene's germline CDR1 is LGHNA and CDR2 YNFKEQ. The CDR3, as DNA: TGTGCCAGCAGCCAAGGAGGCTGGGACAGACTAACTGAAAAACTGTTTTTT. Translating it yields CASSQGGWDRLTEKLFF.

The gene calls are TRBV9 and TRBJ2-1, with D possibly TRBD2 on 5 matching bases. Trimming shortened V by 0 bases and J by 3 bases, and 13 bases separated the two germline ends. This CDR3 is built from 16 residues. CDR1 SGDLS and CDR2 YYNGEE come from the germline V gene. The CDR3 DNA is TGTGCCAGCAGCGTAGGGGTGGGAGAACTCTACAATGAGCAGTTCTTC. Protein: CASSVGVGELYNEQFF. Complete variable domain (other parts from reference TRBV9 and TRBJ2-1): DSGVTQTPKHLITATGQRVTLRCSPRSGDLSVYWYQQSLDQGLQFLIQYYNGEERAKGNILERFSAQQFPDLHSELNLSSLELGDSALYFCASSVGVGELYNEQFFGPGTRLTVL.

The CDR3 nucleotides read TGCAGTGCTGGGGTAGCGGGAATGGGCCAAGAGACCCAGTACTTC. This encodes CSAGVAGMGQETQYF. J is TRBJ2-5 and V is TRBV20-1; 8 nucleotides align to TRBD2. The germline gives CDR1 DFQATT, CDR2 SNEGSKA (reference sequence). J was trimmed by 1 base and V by 5 bases; bases with no gene match: 9. The CDR3 consists of 15 residues.

This clonotype was counted ten times or more. This chain connects TRBV24-1 to TRBJ2-1; no clear D. Trimming cost V 4 bases and J 6 bases, with 12 bases left between them. The germline V gene has CDR1 KGHDR and CDR2 SFDVKD. There are 14 residues in the CDR3. CDR3 DNA: TGTGCCACCAGTGACCCGACTGGTTTCAATGAGCAGTTCTTC. It encodes CATSDPTGFNEQFF.

In this sample, this clonotype turned up a few times. The V and J genes are TRBV15 and TRBJ2-2; D call uncertain. The germline CDR1 and CDR2 sequences are LNHNV and YYDKDF (reference sequence). The germline V and J ends were trimmed by 6 bases and 2 bases, with 10 bases remaining between them. The length of the CDR3 is 14 residues. As DNA, the CDR3 is TGTGCCACCAGGGTGCTGGCTAACACCGGGGAGCTGTTTTTT. Residues: CATRVLANTGELFF. Full variable domain (outside the CDR3, taken from reference TRBV15 and TRBJ2-2): DAMVIQNPRYQVTQFGKPVTLSCSQTLNHNVMYWYQQKSSQAPKLLFHYYDKDFNNEADTPDNFQSRRPNTSFCFLDIRSPGLGDTAMYLCATRVLANTGELFFGEGSRLTVL.

This clonotype has more than one count but fewer than ten. This chain links TRBV28 with TRBJ2-7, with D possibly matching TRBD1 (5 bases). Germline assignment: CDR1 MDHEN and CDR2 SYDVKM. The CDR3 is 13 amino acids. The V and J ends lost 5 bases and 2 bases respectively, with 10 bases between them. The CDR3: CASSPEDTYEQYF. As DNA, the CDR3 is TGTGCCAGCAGTCCCGAGGACACCTACGAGCAGTACTTC.

This clonotype occurred a few times. The CDR3 is CASKGNVYNEQFF. The CDR3 DNA reads TGTGCCAGTAAGGGCAACGTATACAATGAGCAGTTCTTC. The chain carries TRBV19 and TRBJ2-1; D is ambiguous. The V end lost 7 bases, the J end lost 4 bases, and 11 bases lay between the germline ends. Germline V CDR1 and CDR2: LNHDA, SQIVND (reference sequence). The CDR3 has 13 amino acids.

This clonotype was picked up a small number of times. The J gene is TRBJ2-4, the V gene TRBV29-1; tentative D call: TRBD1 (6 bases). This CDR3 contains 15 residues. Trimming stripped 4 bases from V and 0 bases from J, with 13 bases between. The germline CDR1 and CDR2 sequences are SQVTM and ANQGSEA. The CDR3 DNA reads TGCAGCGTTGTGGGGGCCGCCCCAGCCAAAAACATTCAGTACTTC. Protein sequence: CSVVGAAPAKNIQYF.

This clonotype was seen at least ten times. The V gene is TRBV7-9, the J gene TRBJ2-1; maybe TRBD2 (5 bases). V lost 5 bases and J lost 7, with 15 bases in between. The CDR3 consists of 14 residues. Germline CDR1 is SEHNR and CDR2 is FQNEAQ (reference sequence). The DNA for the CDR3 is TGTGCCAGCAGCCTAGGGAGCGTCTGGAATGAGCAGTTCTTC. This sequence encodes CASSLGSVWNEQFF.

This clonotype was seen more than once but under ten times. V gene TRBV5-1 combines with J gene TRBJ1-4; 7 nucleotides align to TRBD1. Germline V CDR1 and CDR2: SGHRS, YFSETQ. This CDR3 spans 14 amino acids. Germline trimming cut 0 bases from V and 6 bases from J; bases unmatched to any gene: 2. The CDR3 spells CASSLDGQDEKLFF. The CDR3 DNA follows: TGCGCCAGCAGCTTGGACGGACAGGATGAAAAACTGTTTTTT.

On this clonotype itself: This clone may be a read error of a much larger clone one base away. The V gene is TRBV12-3 or TRBV12-4, the J gene TRBJ2-1, with TRBD2 identical over 11 bases. This CDR3 is built from 15 residues. This chain's CDR3 is CVSSPSGGIYNEQFF. CDR3 sequence (DNA): TGTGTCAGCAGTCCTAGCGGGGGGATCTACAATGAGCAGTTCTTC.

The chain uses TRBV3-1 and TRBJ1-2; D not resolved. Germline V gene sequence: CDR1 LGHDT, CDR2 YNNKEL (reference sequence). The germline V and J ends were trimmed by 3 bases and 4 bases, with 12 bases remaining between them. This CDR3 has 14 amino acids. In nucleotides, the CDR3 is TGTGCCAGCAGCCAGCCAGGTCCCCCCTATGGCTACACCTTC. Translation gives CASSQPGPPYGYTF.

The genes are TRBV3-1 and TRBJ2-2; perhaps TRBD1 as D (5 bases). The CDR3 is 14 residues long. Germline V lookup: CDR1 LGHDT, CDR2 YNNKEL (reference sequence). Trimming shortened V by 6 bases and J by 4 bases, and 12 bases separated the two germline ends. CDR3 loop: CASRDGQITGELFF. CDR3 sequence (DNA): TGTGCCAGCAGGGATGGACAAATCACCGGGGAGCTGTTTTTT.

This clonotype was seen at least ten times. J is TRBJ2-3 and V is TRBV7-9; D remains ambiguous. From germline, CDR1 is SEHNR and CDR2 FQNEAQ (reference sequence). The CDR3 is made up of 12 amino acids. Trimming removed 7 bases at V and 4 bases at J, with 9 bases between. The CDR3 loop is CASTHQADTQYF. CDR3 coding DNA: TGTGCCAGCACCCACCAGGCAGATACGCAGTATTTT.

This clonotype has just a few counts. V and J are TRBV14 and TRBJ2-1, with a weak D call TRBD2 (7 bases). CDR1 and CDR2 (germline): SGHDN, FVKESK. There are 20 residues in the CDR3. V gave up 1 base and J gave up 3 bases, with 25 bases separating them. The CDR3 loop reads CASSQGQEWGLRGNYNEQFF. CDR3 nucleotide sequence: TGTGCCAGCAGCCAAGGACAGGAGTGGGGGTTGCGGGGGAACTACAATGAGCAGTTCTTC. Using reference TRBV14 and TRBJ2-1 for the parts outside the CDR3, the full variable domain is EAGVTQFPSHSVIEKGQTVTLRCDPISGHDNLYWYRRVMGKEIKFLLHFVKESKQDESGMPNNRFLAERTGGTYSTLKVQPAELEDSGVYFCASSQGQEWGLRGNYNEQFFGPGTRLTVL.

The chain recombines TRBV28 with TRBJ2-1, with 9 bases aligning to TRBD1. The CDR3 runs to 17 residues. Germline values: CDR1 MDHEN, CDR2 SYDVKM. The trim removed 5 bases at V and 2 bases at J, leaving 10 bases unmatched. Written as DNA, the CDR3 is TGTGCCAGCAGTATCACGGGGACAGGGATAACCTACAATGAGCAGTTCTTC. Translating it yields CASSITGTGITYNEQFF.